The 27 T cell receptor beta chains given below trace back to one sample, sequenced in a study of blood T cell repertoires in COVID-19. Data came from immunoSEQ multiplex PCR; TCRdb stores just in-frame clones and leaves some out. This table holds 150,000 to 200,000 clones, almost 85% found once. Sequencing was done on a sample of PBMCs or T cells enriched from blood (not recorded which). The receptors originated from a man aged 45-65 years who had recovered from COVID-19.

V and J are TRBV28 and TRBJ2-2, with D unresolved. Germline-derived CDR1 and CDR2 are MDHEN and SYDVKM. V was cut by 3 bases and J by 6 bases, with 8 bases left in between. CDR3 length: 13 amino acids. The CDR3 loop reads CASSFSVSGELFF. The CDR3 coding sequence is TGTGCCAGCAGTTTTTCCGTATCCGGGGAGCTGTTTTTT.

V gene TRBV19 combines with J gene TRBJ1-1; 8 bases line up with TRBD1. The CDR3 runs to 13 residues. Germline V gives CDR1 LNHDA, CDR2 SQIVND (reference sequence). Trimming took 7 bases from V and 10 from J; bases not matched to a gene: 11. CDR3 sequence reads: CASIDRQGLAAFF. The CDR3 DNA is TGTGCCAGTATCGACAGACAGGGGCTGGCAGCTTTCTTT.

The chain employs TRBV6-5 and TRBJ2-1; D might be TRBD1 (5 bases). Trimming shortened V by 6 bases and J by 6 bases, and 12 bases separated the two germline ends. This CDR3 comprises 13 residues. Germline values: CDR1 MNHEY, CDR2 SVGAGI. CDR3 residues: CASRLDSFNEQFF. CDR3 nucleotides: TGTGCCAGCAGACTCGACAGTTTCAATGAGCAGTTCTTC.

The CDR3 nucleotides read TGTGCCAGCAGGGCAGACAGGGGGCGAAGTGGAGGCACTGAAGCTTTCTTT. Translating gives CASRADRGRSGGTEAFF. The chain carries TRBV2 and TRBJ1-1; 10 bases are a match to TRBD1. The junction had 14 bases not matched to a gene; V was cut back by 6 bases and J by 4 bases. Looked up from germline, CDR1 is SNHLY and CDR2 is FYNNEI. CDR3 length: 17 residues.

This chain links TRBV2 with TRBJ2-5; 7 bases fit TRBD2. CDR1 is SNHLY, CDR2 FYNNEI, per germline. The CDR3 runs to 16 residues. The V segment lost 5 bases and the J segment 4 bases; nucleotides outside the gene matches: 13. The chain's CDR3 is CASSSRGGRALETQYF. CDR3 nucleotides: TGTGCCAGCAGTAGCCGTGGGGGGAGGGCCTTAGAGACCCAGTACTTC.

This clone was observed once. This chain uses TRBV19 with TRBJ2-2; a possible D gene is TRBD1 (6 bases). The V end was cut by 5 bases, the J end by 2 bases, with 21 bases between. Germline CDR1 and CDR2: LNHDA and SQIVND (reference sequence). CDR3 length: 18 residues. CDR3: CASSPGIRQDGNTGELFF. In DNA, the CDR3 is TGTGCCAGTAGTCCTGGTATAAGACAGGATGGAAACACCGGGGAGCTGTTTTTT.

The V gene is TRBV13, the J gene TRBJ2-3; 12 bases agree with TRBD2. Germline lookup yields CDR1 PRHDT and CDR2 FYEKMQ (reference sequence). V was clipped by 5 bases and J by 2 bases; unmatched bases: 8. CDR3 length: 17 residues. The CDR3 protein is CASSGGLAGSVTDTQYF. For the CDR3, the DNA is TGTGCCAGCAGCGGGGGACTAGCGGGTTCTGTCACAGATACGCAGTATTTT.

This chain joins TRBV6-5 and TRBJ2-2, with 7 bases lining up with TRBD1. This CDR3 comprises 15 residues. Germline CDR1 is MNHEY and CDR2 is SVGAGI. The V gene end was trimmed by 5 bases and the J gene end by 3 bases; junction bases not matched to a gene: 6. The CDR3 loop is CASSTLDRDTGELFF. The CDR3 DNA is TGTGCCAGCAGTACCCTAGACAGGGACACCGGGGAGCTGTTTTTT.

This sequence joins TRBV10-3 and TRBJ2-3, with D perhaps TRBD1 (6 bases). The germline CDR1 and CDR2 sequences are ENHRY and SYGVKD. This CDR3 spans 14 amino acids. V lost 5 bases, J lost 3 bases, and 12 bases lay in between. In DNA, the CDR3 is TGTGCCATCAGTTCGCAGGGGATGACAGATACGCAGTATTTT. This sequence encodes CAISSQGMTDTQYF.

The V gene is TRBV20-1, the J gene TRBJ1-1, with D possibly matching TRBD1 (5 bases). The CDR3 is 11 residues long. The V end lost 4 bases, the J end lost 4 bases, and 7 bases lay between the germline ends. Germline CDR1 DFQATT, CDR2 SNEGSKA (reference sequence). In nucleotides, the CDR3 is TGCAGTGCTAAAAGGGGCACTGAAGCTTTCTTT. It yields the protein CSAKRGTEAFF.

The chain joins TRBV24-1 to TRBJ2-1; TRBD2 agrees at 12 bases. Per the germline V gene, CDR1 is KGHDR and CDR2 is SFDVKD. The CDR3 spans 16 residues. Trimming cost V 1 base and J 8 bases; bases outside gene matches: 5. CDR3 in amino acids: CATSDFTTSGGDEQFF. The CDR3 nucleotides are TGTGCCACCAGTGATTTCACGACTAGCGGGGGCGATGAGCAGTTCTTC.

V gene TRBV7-3 combines with J gene TRBJ2-3; the match to TRBD1 covers 7 bases. Germline-derived CDR1 and CDR2 are SGHTA and FQGTGA. CDR3 size: 14 residues. With V trimmed by 5 bases and J by 2 bases, 4 bases remained unmatched. In DNA form, the CDR3 reads TGTGCCAGCAGCGTCGGACAGGTCACAGATACGCAGTATTTT. Translation: CASSVGQVTDTQYF.

This clone has a handful of counts. The chain joins TRBV5-1 to TRBJ2-7; 10 bases agree with TRBD1. The germline CDR1 and CDR2 sequences are SGHRS and YFSETQ. The V gene end was trimmed by 3 bases and the J gene end by 2 bases; junction bases not matched to a gene: 5. This CDR3 contains 15 residues. In DNA form, the CDR3 reads TGCGCCAGCAGCTCGACCGGGACAGGGGCCTACGAGCAGTACTTC. Protein: CASSSTGTGAYEQYF.

The chain links TRBV7-2 to TRBJ2-7; D is unclear. V dropped 2 bases and J dropped 3 bases, with 8 bases sitting between them. The CDR3 length is 13 residues. The V gene's germline CDR1 is SGHTA and CDR2 FQGNSA. CDR3: CASSLPGFYEQYF. CDR3 bases: TGTGCCAGCAGCTTACCAGGTTTCTACGAGCAGTACTTC.

A single count supports this clone. The V gene is TRBV24-1, the J gene TRBJ1-3; unclear D gene. Germline loops: CDR1 KGHDR, CDR2 SFDVKD. The CDR3 contains 15 residues. Trimming cost V 4 bases and J 4 bases, with 13 bases left between them. CDR3 nucleotides: TGTGCCACCAGTGAAGCGGGCCCGTCAGGAAACACCATATATTTT. As protein: CATSEAGPSGNTIYF.

The rearrangement uses TRBV7-9 and TRBJ1-4, with 10 bases matching TRBD1. The germline V gene encodes CDR1 SEHNR and CDR2 FQNEAQ (reference sequence). Trimming took 5 bases from V and 4 from J; bases not matched to a gene: 4. The CDR3 is 15 residues long. In DNA, the CDR3 is TGTGCCAGCAGCCGAGGACAGGGGGATAATGAAAAACTGTTTTTT. Translation: CASSRGQGDNEKLFF.

The chain combines TRBV5-1 with TRBJ2-3; 10 bases map to TRBD1. V gave up 6 bases and J gave up 5 bases; unmatched junction bases: 12. The CDR3 sequence is 16 residues long. Per the germline V gene, CDR1 is SGHRS and CDR2 is YFSETQ. The DNA of the CDR3 is TGCGCCAGCACCGATTTCCTGACAGGGGGCCAAGATACGCAGTATTTT. Residues: CASTDFLTGGQDTQYF.

This chain joins TRBV5-1 and TRBJ2-3; tentatively, D is TRBD2 (6 bases). The CDR3 runs to 16 residues. Germline values: CDR1 SGHRS, CDR2 YFSETQ. Trimming stripped 0 bases from V and 4 bases from J, with 15 bases between. CDR3 nucleotide sequence: TGCGCCAGCAGCTTGGCCGGGGCTAGCGCCGCAGATACGCAGTATTTT. Protein sequence: CASSLAGASAADTQYF.

The chain recombines TRBV23-1 with TRBJ1-2; possible D gene TRBD1, 6 bases. TRBV23-1 is recorded as an ORF, its role being uncertain. The CDR3 is made up of 17 amino acids. V was clipped by 6 bases and J by 4 bases, with 24 bases between them. The CDR3 nucleotides are TGCGCCAGCAGCCCGCCCCCTTACGGGGGGCGCCTCTATGGCTACACCTTC. This codes for CASSPPPYGGRLYGYTF.

V gene TRBV19 combines with J gene TRBJ2-3, with 13 bases that match TRBD2. With 6 bases clipped from V and 5 bases from J, the junction kept 14 bases outside the gene matches. The germline V gene has CDR1 LNHDA and CDR2 SQIVND (reference sequence). This CDR3 is built from 18 residues. Here the CDR3 reads CASRVYGGLAGERDTQYF. CDR3 nucleotides: TGTGCCAGTAGAGTCTATGGTGGACTAGCGGGAGAGAGAGATACGCAGTATTTT.

This chain joins TRBV4-1 and TRBJ2-4; 11 positions agree with TRBD2. V trimming: 0 bases; J trimming: 0 bases; junction bases outside the gene matches: 10. This CDR3 spans 20 amino acids. Germline lookup yields CDR1 MGHRA and CDR2 YSYEKL. The DNA for the CDR3 is TGCGCCAGCAGCCAAGATCCCCTTAGCGGGAGGGTCTCAGCCAAAAACATTCAGTACTTC. The encoded protein is CASSQDPLSGRVSAKNIQYF.

This sequence joins TRBV4-1 and TRBJ1-6; D not resolved. CDR1 MGHRA and CDR2 YSYEKL come from the germline V gene. This CDR3 region has 17 residues. Trimming removed 0 bases from V and 4 bases from J, with 13 bases in between. CDR3: CASSQDRVSGYNSPLHF. DNA of the CDR3: TGCGCCAGCAGCCAAGATCGGGTCAGCGGGTATAATTCACCCCTCCACTTT.

The genes are TRBV27 and TRBJ2-7; 8 nucleotides match TRBD1. The CDR3 runs to 13 residues. Trimming cost V 7 bases and J 5 bases; bases outside gene matches: 7. Germline V lookup: CDR1 MNHEY, CDR2 SMNVEV (reference sequence). The CDR3 protein is CASTRQGRNEQYF. For the CDR3, the DNA is TGTGCCAGCACTAGACAGGGGAGGAACGAGCAGTACTTC.

The V and J genes are TRBV12-3 or TRBV12-4 and TRBJ1-1; D call uncertain. The CDR3 totals 12 residues. The germline V and J ends were trimmed by 4 bases and 10 bases, with 13 bases remaining between them. CDR3 loop: CASSSSEERAFF. The CDR3 DNA reads TGTGCCAGCAGTTCCTCTGAGGAGCGAGCTTTCTTT.

The chain employs TRBV3-1 (or the pseudogene TRBV3-2) and TRBJ2-3, with 13 bases fitting TRBD2. This CDR3 is 17 amino acids long. Germline V gene sequence: CDR1 LGHDT, CDR2 YNNKEL (reference sequence). J lost 4 bases, V lost 0 bases, and 4 bases had no gene match. CDR3 loop: CASSQETSGRASDTQYF. DNA of the CDR3: TGTGCCAGCAGCCAAGAAACTAGCGGGAGGGCCTCAGATACGCAGTATTTT.

V usage is TRBV3-1 (or the pseudogene TRBV3-2) and J usage is TRBJ1-1; D remains unclear. This CDR3 is built from 15 residues. V shed 1 base and J shed 0 bases, with 9 bases lying between them. Germline-derived CDR1 and CDR2 are LGHDT and YNNKEL (reference sequence). The CDR3: CASSQGWRMNTEAFF. The CDR3 nucleotides read TGTGCCAGCAGCCAAGGCTGGAGGATGAACACTGAAGCTTTCTTT.

The V gene is TRBV28, the J gene TRBJ1-2; D might be TRBD1 (5 bases). Trimming removed 6 bases at V and 2 bases at J, with 13 bases between. The CDR3 has 14 residues. Germline values: CDR1 MDHEN, CDR2 SYDVKM. The CDR3 reads CASSNRGGNYGYTF. The DNA of the CDR3 is TGTGCCAGCAGCAACCGGGGGGGGAACTATGGCTACACCTTC.